In its sample, the clone carrying this TCR beta chain was seen many times. Its specificity is unknown. Unique molecular identifiers were included in an RNA-based 3' RACE TCR library. TCRdb analysed the 3' RACE reads with MiXCR anew, one entry per CDR3 protein. This table has about 46,000 distinct CDR3 sequences, 3.5% to 5% appearing once. The sample comes from a study of HIV-infected children after antiretroviral therapy interruption. On the study more broadly: Most children had recorded EBV and CMV exposure. Study-level results: By the end of treatment interruption, naive CD4+ clonality (Gini) increased. Naive CD4+ CDR3 sharing between time points fell after interruption began.

The treatment here: PENTA 11 planned treatment interruption arm or continuous ART arm. Sorting from thawed PBMCs isolated naive CD4+ CD45RA+ CD45RO- T cells. V lost 4 bases to trimming and J lost 7 bases, with 22 bases between them. Germline CDR1 and CDR2: SNHLY and FYNNEI. The CDR3 spans 17 residues. The clonotype comes from a pool of human donors with HIV. This material consisted of CD45RA+ CD4+ T cells from PBMCs, pooled from several time points, taken from a donor given antiretroviral therapy, either interrupted or continuous. Regarding subset: naive CD4+ CD45RA+ CD45RO- T cells. This chain links TRBV2 with TRBJ1-4; weak D call: TRBD1 (6 bases). In DNA form, the CDR3 reads TGTGCCAGCAGTGCGTCCCCTGGTGGGGGGCGTGCTGAAAAACTGTTTTTT. Protein: CASSASPGGGRAEKLFF.